This T cell receptor (beta chain) was obtained from a study of PD-1 blockade in classical Hodgkin lymphoma. Turning to this clone: Antigen specificity is unknown.

The protocol was immunoSEQ multiplex PCR, while the TCRdb copy is restricted to in-frame clones and leaves out a portion. Of 90,000 to 130,000 clones listed, about 89% are singletons. The CDR3 is made up of 12 amino acids. Trimming pared 5 bases from V and 10 bases from J, leaving 12 bases between. From germline, CDR1 is SEHNR and CDR2 FQNEAQ (reference sequence). All patients relapsed after autologous stem cell transplantation, and brentuximab vedotin exposure varied. Complete response, partial response or progressive disease was each patient's best response. Findings and limits, study-wide: In newly diagnosed patients, baseline TCR diversity was reportedly below that of healthy donors. Some patients began nivolumab under 1 year after ASCT. These patients were excluded from later analyses. Factors driving the repertoire differences, possibly disease activity or prior therapy, remain undefined.

This rearrangement joins TRBV7-9 to TRBJ2-1, with TRBD2 as a possible D gene (5 bases). This sequence originates from a human donor with classical Hodgkin lymphoma. The input for sequencing was peripheral blood mononuclear cells (PBMCs), taken before the second cycle of nivolumab. The CDR3 here is CASSLVGGEQFF. The CDR3 nucleotides read TGTGCCAGCAGCCTGGTAGGAGGCGAGCAGTTCTTC.